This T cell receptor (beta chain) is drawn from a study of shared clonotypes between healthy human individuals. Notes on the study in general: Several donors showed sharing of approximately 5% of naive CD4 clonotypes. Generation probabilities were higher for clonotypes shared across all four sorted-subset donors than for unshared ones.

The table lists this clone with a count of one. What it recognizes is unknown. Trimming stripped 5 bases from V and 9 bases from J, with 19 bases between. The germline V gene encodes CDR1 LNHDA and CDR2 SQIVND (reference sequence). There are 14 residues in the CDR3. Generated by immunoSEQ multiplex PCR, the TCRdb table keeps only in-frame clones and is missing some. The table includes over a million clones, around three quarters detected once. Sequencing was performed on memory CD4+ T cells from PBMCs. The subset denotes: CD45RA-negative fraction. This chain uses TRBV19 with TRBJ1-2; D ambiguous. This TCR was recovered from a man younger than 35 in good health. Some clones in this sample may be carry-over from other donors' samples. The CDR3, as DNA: TGTGCCAGTAGTCCGCATGTGAGGGTCAGCAGCTACACCTTC. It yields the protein CASSPHVRVSSYTF. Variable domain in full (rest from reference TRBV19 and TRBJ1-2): DGGITQSPKYLFRKEGQNVTLSCEQNLNHDAMYWYRQDPGQGLRLIYYSQIVNDFQKGDIAEGYSVSREKKESFPLTVTSAQKNPTAFYLCASSPHVRVSSYTFGSGTRLTVV.